The subject of this entry is one T cell receptor (beta chain). What it binds is unknown. The CDR3 is 13 amino acids. Looked up from germline, CDR1 is SGHAT and CDR2 is FQNNGV. The V end was cut by 0 bases, the J end by 8 bases, with 10 bases between. Sequencing was performed with immunoSEQ multiplex PCR; in TCRdb, only in-frame clones are kept and a portion is missing. The profile shows under 55,000 clones, around 83% of them singletons. This sample is part of a study of radiation and T cells in renal cell carcinoma. Regarding the study as a whole: Top tumor clonotypes rose in blood 2 weeks post-radiation, then contracted.

Time point indicated: baseline pretreatment blood. Treatment described: 15 Gy SBRT to primary tumor, nephrectomy 4 weeks later. Radiation-treated patients gave blood at baseline, week 2 and week 4. The patient's renal cell carcinoma had clear cell pathology. The sequencing used blood, collected from a patient whose treatment included radiotherapy and nephrectomy. V and J are TRBV11-2 and TRBJ1-2, with a weak D call TRBD1 (5 bases). The source of this sequence is a woman aged 70-85 years with renal cell carcinoma. CDR3 loop: CASSLEPGQGYTF. CDR3 in DNA: TGTGCCAGCAGCTTAGAACCAGGGCAGGGCTACACCTTC.